The T cell receptor beta chain described here comes from a study of shared clonotypes between healthy human individuals. Study context: Every donor yielded three CD4 naive, three CD4 memory, two CD8 naive and one CD8 memory plate.

Each replicate PCR on the sorted subsets used about 220 ng DNA (roughly 32,000 T cell genomes). Only in-frame clones appear in the TCRdb table, and some are missing; sequencing was by immunoSEQ multiplex PCR. The sample yields 180,000 or so clones, 90% to 95% seen once. Germline CDR1 reads ENHRY; CDR2 reads SYGVKD. This CDR3 has 12 amino acids. V lost 0 bases and J 6 bases, leaving 5 bases between the germline ends. The clonotype comes from a woman aged 25 to 39 in good health. The specimen sequenced was naive CD4+ T cells sorted from blood. Noted subset: CD45RA+ positively selected. The rearrangement links TRBV10-3 to TRBJ1-1, with unresolved D. The CDR3 loop is CAISESVSEAFF. CDR3 in DNA: TGTGCCATCAGTGAGTCAGTCTCTGAAGCTTTCTTT.